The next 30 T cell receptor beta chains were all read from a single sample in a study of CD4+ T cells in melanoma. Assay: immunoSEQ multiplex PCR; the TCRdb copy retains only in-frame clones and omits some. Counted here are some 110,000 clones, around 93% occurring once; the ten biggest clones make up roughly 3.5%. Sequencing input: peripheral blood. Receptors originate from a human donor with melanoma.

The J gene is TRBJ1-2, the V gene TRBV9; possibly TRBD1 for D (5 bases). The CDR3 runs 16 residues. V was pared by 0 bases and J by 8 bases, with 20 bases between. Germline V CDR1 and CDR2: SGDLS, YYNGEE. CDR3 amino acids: CASSVVPTGDLSGYTF. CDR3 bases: TGTGCCAGCAGCGTAGTGCCCACAGGCGATCTATCAGGCTACACCTTC.

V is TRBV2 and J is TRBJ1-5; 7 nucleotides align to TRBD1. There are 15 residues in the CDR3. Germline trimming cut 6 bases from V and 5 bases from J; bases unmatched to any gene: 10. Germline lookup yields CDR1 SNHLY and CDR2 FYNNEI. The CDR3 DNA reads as TGTGCCAGCAGACTGACAGGGTATGGATATCAGCCCCAGCATTTT. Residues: CASRLTGYGYQPQHF.

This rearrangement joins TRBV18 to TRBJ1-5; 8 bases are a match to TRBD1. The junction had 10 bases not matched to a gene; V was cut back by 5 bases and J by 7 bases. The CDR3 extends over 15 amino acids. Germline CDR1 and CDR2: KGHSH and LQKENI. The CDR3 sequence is CASSFGQGRDQPQHF. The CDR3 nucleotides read TGTGCCAGCTCATTCGGACAGGGTCGAGACCAGCCCCAGCATTTT. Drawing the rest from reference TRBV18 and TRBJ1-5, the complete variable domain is NAGVMQNPRHLVRRRGQEARLRCSPMKGHSHVYWYRQLPEEGLKFMVYLQKENIIDESGMPKERFSAEFPKEGPSILRIQQVVRGDSAAYFCASSFGQGRDQPQHFGDGTRLSIL.

The CDR3 coding sequence is TGCGCCAGCAGCTCCAGCCCAGGAGTTTACGAGCAGTACTTC. This encodes CASSSSPGVYEQYF. The rearrangement uses TRBV5-1 and TRBJ2-7, with D uncertain. The CDR3 is 14 amino acids. From germline, CDR1 is SGHRS and CDR2 YFSETQ. V shed 3 bases and J shed 4 bases, with 14 bases lying between them.

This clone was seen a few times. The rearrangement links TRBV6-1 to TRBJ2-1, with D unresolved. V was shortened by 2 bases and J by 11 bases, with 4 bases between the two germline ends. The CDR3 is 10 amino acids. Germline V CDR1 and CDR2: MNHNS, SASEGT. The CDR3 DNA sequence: TGTGCCAGCAGTGAACTAAAGCAGTTCTTC. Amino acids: CASSELKQFF.

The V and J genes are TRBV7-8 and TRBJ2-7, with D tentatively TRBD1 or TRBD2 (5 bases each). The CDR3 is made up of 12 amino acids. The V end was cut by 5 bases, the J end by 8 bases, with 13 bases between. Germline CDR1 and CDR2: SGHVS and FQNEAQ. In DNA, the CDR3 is TGTGCCAGCAGCCGGGACCAGACGAAGCAGTACTTC. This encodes CASSRDQTKQYF.

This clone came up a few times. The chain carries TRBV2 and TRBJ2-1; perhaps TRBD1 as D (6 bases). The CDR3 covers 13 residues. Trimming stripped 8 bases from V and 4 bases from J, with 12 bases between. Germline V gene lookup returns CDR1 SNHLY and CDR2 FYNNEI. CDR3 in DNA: TGTGCCAGCCGACTGGGGGCTTACAATGAGCAGTTCTTC. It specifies CASRLGAYNEQFF.

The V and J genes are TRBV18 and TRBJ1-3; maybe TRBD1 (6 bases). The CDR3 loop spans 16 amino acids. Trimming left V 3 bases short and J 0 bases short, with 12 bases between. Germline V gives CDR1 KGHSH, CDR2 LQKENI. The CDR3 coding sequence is TGTGCCAGCTCACCCAACACAGGGCACTCTGGAAACACCATATATTTT. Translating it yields CASSPNTGHSGNTIYF.

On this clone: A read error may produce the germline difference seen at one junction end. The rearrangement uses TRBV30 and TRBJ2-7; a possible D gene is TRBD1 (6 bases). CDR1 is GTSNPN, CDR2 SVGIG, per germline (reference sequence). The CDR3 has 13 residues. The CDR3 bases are TGTGCCTGGAAGGGGAGCAGACAGGAACCCCTTGACTTC. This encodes CAWKGSRQEPLDF.

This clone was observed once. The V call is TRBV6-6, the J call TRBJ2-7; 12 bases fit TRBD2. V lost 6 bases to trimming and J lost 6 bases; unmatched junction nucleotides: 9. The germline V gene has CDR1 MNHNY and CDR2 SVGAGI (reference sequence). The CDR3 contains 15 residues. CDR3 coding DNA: TGTGCCAGCAGCTACGTACTAGCGGGGGGCGGCGAGCAGTACTTC. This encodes CASSYVLAGGGEQYF.

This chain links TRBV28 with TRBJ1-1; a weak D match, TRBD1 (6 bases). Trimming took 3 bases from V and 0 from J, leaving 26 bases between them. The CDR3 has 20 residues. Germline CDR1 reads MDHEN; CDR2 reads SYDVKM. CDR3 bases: TGTGCCAGCAGTTTTGAAGTAGGGAGACTTCGGGAGGGGGTGAACACTGAAGCTTTCTTT. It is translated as CASSFEVGRLREGVNTEAFF. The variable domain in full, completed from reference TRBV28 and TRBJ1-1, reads DVKVTQSSRYLVKRTGEKVFLECVQDMDHENMFWYRQDPGLGLRLIYFSYDVKMKEKGDIPEGYSVSREKKERFSLILESASTNQTSMYLCASSFEVGRLREGVNTEAFFGQGTRLTVV.

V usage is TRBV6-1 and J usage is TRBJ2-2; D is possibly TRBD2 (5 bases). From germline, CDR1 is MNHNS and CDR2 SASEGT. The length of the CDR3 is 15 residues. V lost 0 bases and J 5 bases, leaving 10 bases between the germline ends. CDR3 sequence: CASSEAGARTGELFF. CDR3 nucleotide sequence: TGTGCCAGCAGTGAAGCGGGAGCCCGGACCGGGGAGCTGTTTTTT.

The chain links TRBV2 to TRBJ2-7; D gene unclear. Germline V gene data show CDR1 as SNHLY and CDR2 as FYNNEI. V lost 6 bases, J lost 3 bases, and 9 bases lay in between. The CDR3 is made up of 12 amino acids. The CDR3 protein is CASRRFSYEQYF. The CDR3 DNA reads TGTGCCAGCAGACGTTTTAGCTACGAGCAGTACTTC.

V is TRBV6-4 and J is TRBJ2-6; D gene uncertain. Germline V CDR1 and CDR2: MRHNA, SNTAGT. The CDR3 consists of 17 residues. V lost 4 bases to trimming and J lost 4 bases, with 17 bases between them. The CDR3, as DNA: TGTGCCAGCAGTGCCCTTCTCCCAGGCACCGGGGCCAACGTCCTGACTTTC. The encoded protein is CASSALLPGTGANVLTF.

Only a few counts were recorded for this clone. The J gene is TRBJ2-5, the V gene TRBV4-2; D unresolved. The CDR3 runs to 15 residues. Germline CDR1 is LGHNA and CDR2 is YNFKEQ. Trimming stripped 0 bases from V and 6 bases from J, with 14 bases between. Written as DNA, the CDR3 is TGTGCCAGCAGCCAAGACAAGGGCCTGGTGAAGACCCAGTACTTC. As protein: CASSQDKGLVKTQYF.

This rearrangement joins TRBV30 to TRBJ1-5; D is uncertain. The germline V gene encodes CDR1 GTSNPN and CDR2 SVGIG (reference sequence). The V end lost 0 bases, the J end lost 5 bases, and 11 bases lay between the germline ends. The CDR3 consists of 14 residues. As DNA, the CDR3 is TGTGCCTGGAGTGTAAAGTTCGCGGATCAGCCCCAGCATTTT. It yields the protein CAWSVKFADQPQHF.

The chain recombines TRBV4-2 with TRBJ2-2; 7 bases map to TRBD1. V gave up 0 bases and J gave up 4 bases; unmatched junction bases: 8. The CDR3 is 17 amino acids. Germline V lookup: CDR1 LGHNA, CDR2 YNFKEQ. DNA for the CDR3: TGTGCCAGCAGCCAAGAAACGGGACAGAGTCGCACCGGGGAGCTGTTTTTT. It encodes CASSQETGQSRTGELFF.

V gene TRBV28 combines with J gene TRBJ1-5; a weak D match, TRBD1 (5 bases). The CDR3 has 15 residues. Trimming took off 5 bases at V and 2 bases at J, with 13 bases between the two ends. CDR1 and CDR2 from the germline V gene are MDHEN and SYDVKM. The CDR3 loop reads CASSGGRLRNQPQHF. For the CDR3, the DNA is TGTGCCAGCAGTGGGGGACGGCTACGCAATCAGCCCCAGCATTTT.

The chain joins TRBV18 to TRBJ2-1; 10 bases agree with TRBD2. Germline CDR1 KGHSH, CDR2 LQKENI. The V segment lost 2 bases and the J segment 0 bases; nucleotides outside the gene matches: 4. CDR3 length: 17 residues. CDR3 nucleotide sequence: TGTGCCAGCTCACCAGGACTAGCGGCTAGCTCCTACAATGAGCAGTTCTTC. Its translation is CASSPGLAASSYNEQFF.

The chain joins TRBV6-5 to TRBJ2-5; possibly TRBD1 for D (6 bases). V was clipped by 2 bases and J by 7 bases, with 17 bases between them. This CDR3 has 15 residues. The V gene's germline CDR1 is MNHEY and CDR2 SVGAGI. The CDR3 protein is CASSYGFLRGGTQYF. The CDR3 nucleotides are TGTGCCAGCAGTTACGGGTTTCTCCGAGGGGGGACCCAGTACTTC.

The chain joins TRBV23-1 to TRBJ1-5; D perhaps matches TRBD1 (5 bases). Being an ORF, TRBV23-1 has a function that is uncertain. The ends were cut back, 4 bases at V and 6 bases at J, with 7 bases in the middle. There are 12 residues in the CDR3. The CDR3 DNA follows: TGCGCCAGCAGTCGCGGGGCTCAGCCCCAGCATTTT. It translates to CASSRGAQPQHF.

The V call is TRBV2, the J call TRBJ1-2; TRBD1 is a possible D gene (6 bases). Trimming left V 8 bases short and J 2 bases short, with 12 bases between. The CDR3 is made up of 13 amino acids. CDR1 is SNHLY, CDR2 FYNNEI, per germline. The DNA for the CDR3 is TGTGCCAGCGGGGACACCTCGAACTATGGCTACACCTTC. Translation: CASGDTSNYGYTF.

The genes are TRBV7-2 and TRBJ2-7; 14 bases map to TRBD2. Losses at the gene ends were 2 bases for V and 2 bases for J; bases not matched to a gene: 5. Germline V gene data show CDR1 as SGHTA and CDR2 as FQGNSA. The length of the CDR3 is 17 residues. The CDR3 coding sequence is TGTGCCAGCAGCTTAACGGGGACTAGCGGGAGACCCTACGAGCAGTACTTC. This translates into CASSLTGTSGRPYEQYF.

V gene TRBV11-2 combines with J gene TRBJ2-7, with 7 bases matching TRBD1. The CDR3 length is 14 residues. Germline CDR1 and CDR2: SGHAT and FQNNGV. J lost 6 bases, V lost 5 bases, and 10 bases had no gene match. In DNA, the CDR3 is TGTGCCAGCAGCCGCCATACAGGGGTAAGCGAGCAGTACTTC. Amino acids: CASSRHTGVSEQYF.

The CDR3 DNA sequence: TGTGCCAGCAGTTCCCTGGGACAGAACTATGGCTACACCTTC. Its translation: CASSSLGQNYGYTF. The rearrangement uses TRBV6-5 and TRBJ1-2; TRBD1 aligns across 7 bases. V gave up 4 bases and J gave up 2 bases; unmatched junction bases: 4. The V gene's germline CDR1 is MNHEY and CDR2 SVGAGI. The CDR3 runs to 14 residues.

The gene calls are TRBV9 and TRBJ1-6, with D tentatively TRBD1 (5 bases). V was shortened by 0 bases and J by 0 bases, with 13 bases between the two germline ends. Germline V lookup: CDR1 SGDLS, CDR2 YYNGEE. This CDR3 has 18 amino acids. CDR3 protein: CASSVGLTDHSYNSPLHF. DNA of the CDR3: TGTGCCAGCAGCGTAGGGTTGACAGATCACTCCTATAATTCACCCCTCCACTTT.

CDR3 bases: TGTGCCAGCAGCACCCGAGCACTGGACTCTGGAAACACCATATATTTT. Its translation is CASSTRALDSGNTIYF. This chain connects TRBV7-2 to TRBJ1-3; D uncertain. Deletions cut 5 bases from V and 0 bases from J, with 14 bases between. The CDR3 has 16 amino acids. Per the germline V gene, CDR1 is SGHTA and CDR2 is FQGNSA.

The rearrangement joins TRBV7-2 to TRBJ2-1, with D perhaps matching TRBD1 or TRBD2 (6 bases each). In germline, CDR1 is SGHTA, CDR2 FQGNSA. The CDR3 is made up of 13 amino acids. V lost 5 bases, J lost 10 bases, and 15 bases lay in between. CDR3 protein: CASSKWAGGEQFF. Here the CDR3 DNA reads TGTGCCAGCAGCAAATGGGCCGGGGGCGAGCAGTTCTTC.

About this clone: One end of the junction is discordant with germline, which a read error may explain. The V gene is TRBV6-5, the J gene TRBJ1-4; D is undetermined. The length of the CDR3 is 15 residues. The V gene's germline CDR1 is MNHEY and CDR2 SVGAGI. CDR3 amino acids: CVSSDSGGANEKLFF. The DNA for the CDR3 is TGTGTCAGCAGTGACTCCGGTGGTGCTAATGAAAAACTGTTTTTT.

Here the CDR3 reads CASSARGGDTQYF. The DNA of the CDR3 is TGTGCCAGTAGTGCACGGGGCGGAGATACGCAGTATTTT. V and J are TRBV19 and TRBJ2-3; D is tentatively TRBD1 or TRBD2 (5 bases each). CDR3 size: 13 residues. Deletions cut 5 bases from V and 5 bases from J, with 11 bases between. Germline CDR1 is LNHDA and CDR2 is SQIVND (reference sequence).